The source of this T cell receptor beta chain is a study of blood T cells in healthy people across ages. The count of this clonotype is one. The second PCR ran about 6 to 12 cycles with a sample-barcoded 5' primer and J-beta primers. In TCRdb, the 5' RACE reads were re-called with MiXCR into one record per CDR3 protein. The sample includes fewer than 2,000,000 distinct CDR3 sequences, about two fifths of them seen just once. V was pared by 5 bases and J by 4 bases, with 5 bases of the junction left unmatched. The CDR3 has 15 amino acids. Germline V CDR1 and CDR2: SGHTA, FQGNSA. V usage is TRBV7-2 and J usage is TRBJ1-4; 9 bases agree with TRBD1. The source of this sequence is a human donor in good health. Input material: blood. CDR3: CASSPGTGNNEKLFF. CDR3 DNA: TGTGCCAGCAGCCCCGGGACAGGGAATAATGAAAAACTGTTTTTT.